One sample yielded the 25 T cell receptor beta chains listed below, sequenced in a study of T cells after yellow fever vaccination. TCRdb reprocessed the 5' RACE reads via MiXCR and lists one record per CDR3 protein. The sample lists around 530,000 distinct CDR3 sequences, 17% occurring once. This material consisted of PBMCs, taken 4 to 5 days after the first yellow fever vaccination. All receptors derive from a man aged 18-30 years who received the YFV17D yellow fever vaccine.

This clonotype was counted between two and nine times. This chain uses TRBV30 with TRBJ2-5, with 7 bases aligning to TRBD1. This CDR3 has 14 residues. After removal of 2 bases from V and 2 bases from J, the junction contained 5 bases not matched to a gene. Germline V lookup: CDR1 GTSNPN, CDR2 SVGIG (reference sequence). The CDR3 DNA reads as TGTGCCTGGAGTCACCCGACAGGGCAAGAGACCCAGTACTTC. Its protein product is CAWSHPTGQETQYF.

In its sample, this clonotype was seen a few times. The chain joins TRBV6-1 to TRBJ2-2; D might be TRBD2 (7 bases). Germline V gene sequence: CDR1 MNHNS, CDR2 SASEGT. V lost 5 bases to trimming and J lost 4 bases, with 17 bases between them. CDR3 length: 16 amino acids. CDR3 residues: CASSPRGGASTGELFF. The CDR3 nucleotides are TGTGCCAGCAGTCCCCGAGGGGGGGCGAGCACCGGGGAGCTGTTTTTT.

The chain couples TRBV5-6 to TRBJ1-3; a possible D gene is TRBD1 (5 bases). The V gene lost 7 bases and the J gene lost 2 bases, with 22 bases spanning the gap. This CDR3 region has 17 residues. Germline CDR1 and CDR2: SGHDT and YYEEEE. The CDR3 sequence: CASAAYPGGATGNTIYF. The CDR3 bases are TGTGCCAGCGCAGCCTACCCCGGCGGGGCCACTGGAAACACCATATATTTT.

The chain has TRBV2 and TRBJ1-2, with no clear D. Germline values: CDR1 SNHLY, CDR2 FYNNEI. The CDR3 runs to 12 residues. Deletions cut 4 bases from V and 7 bases from J, with 10 bases between. The CDR3 sequence is CASSVSGPGYTF. CDR3 DNA: TGTGCCAGCAGTGTTTCCGGGCCTGGCTACACCTTC.

This clonotype was seen only a few times. The CDR3 DNA is TGCGCCAGCAGCCAAGATTCGGTTTTAGGGCTAGCGGGGGAAGAGACCCAGTACTTC. Amino acids: CASSQDSVLGLAGEETQYF. The J gene is TRBJ2-5, the V gene TRBV4-3, with 10 nucleotides matching TRBD2. V was clipped by 0 bases and J by 3 bases; unmatched bases: 13. This CDR3 spans 19 amino acids. The germline CDR1 and CDR2 sequences are LGHNA and YSLEER.

This clonotype was observed a handful of times. This rearrangement joins TRBV7-8 to TRBJ1-2, with a weak D call TRBD1 (5 bases). V was pared by 5 bases and J by 3 bases, with 13 bases between. The CDR3 runs to 14 residues. Per germline, CDR1 SGHVS and CDR2 FQNEAQ. The CDR3 nucleotides read TGTGCCAGCAGCCCGTGGGGCGGGGACTATGGCTACACCTTC. Protein product: CASSPWGGDYGYTF.

CDR3 sequence (DNA): TGTGCCAGCAGTCAGCAGGACTACGAGCAGTACTTC. Amino acids: CASSQQDYEQYF. This rearrangement joins TRBV7-9 to TRBJ2-7; the D is unclear. Germline V gene sequence: CDR1 SEHNR, CDR2 FQNEAQ (reference sequence). Trimming removed 6 bases from V and 3 bases from J, with 9 bases in between. This CDR3 is built from 12 residues. Full variable domain (remainder filled in from reference TRBV7-9 and TRBJ2-7): DTGVSQNPRHKITKRGQNVTFRCDPISEHNRLYWYRQTLGQGPEFLTYFQNEAQLEKSRLLSDRFSAERPKGSFSTLEIQRTEQGDSAMYLCASSQQDYEQYFGPGTRLTVT.

This clonotype has only a few counts. The V call is TRBV5-6, the J call TRBJ2-5; a possible D gene is TRBD1 (6 bases). Per germline, CDR1 SGHDT and CDR2 YYEEEE. This CDR3 contains 12 residues. V was clipped by 5 bases and J by 10 bases, with 15 bases between them. Written as DNA, the CDR3 is TGTGCCAGCAGGAGGACAGATAGGGGCCAGTACTTC. Encoded protein: CASRRTDRGQYF.

This clonotype was counted ten times or more. The chain is built from TRBV6-2 or TRBV6-3 and TRBJ2-3, with TRBD1 matching 9 bases. CDR1 is MNHEY, CDR2 SVGEGT, per germline. This CDR3 comprises 13 residues. J lost 10 bases, V lost 6 bases, and 8 bases had no gene match. The DNA of the CDR3 is TGTGCCAGCAGACGGGACAGGGCGTCCGCGCAGTATTTT. Translating gives CASRRDRASAQYF.

This clonotype appeared a few times. The rearrangement joins TRBV5-4 to TRBJ2-2; D is tentatively TRBD1 or TRBD2 (5 bases each). The V gene lost 0 bases and the J gene lost 4 bases, with 13 bases spanning the gap. Looked up from germline, CDR1 is SGHNT and CDR2 is YYREEE (reference sequence). CDR3 length: 16 residues. The CDR3 DNA sequence: TGTGCCAGCAGCTTGGCCGGAGGTCAGGGCACCGGGGAGCTGTTTTTT. Its translation is CASSLAGGQGTGELFF. The full variable domain, with the rest looked up from reference TRBV5-4 and TRBJ2-2, is ETGVTQSPTHLIKTRGQQVTLRCSSQSGHNTVSWYQQALGQGPQFIFQYYREEENGRGNFPPRFSGLQFPNYSSELNVNALELDDSALYLCASSLAGGQGTGELFFGEGSRLTVL.

The chain has TRBV5-1 and TRBJ2-7; possibly TRBD1 for D (5 bases). V lost 8 bases to trimming and J lost 2 bases, with 17 bases between them. Germline CDR1 SGHRS, CDR2 YFSETQ. The CDR3 loop spans 14 amino acids. The CDR3 nucleotides are TGCGCCAGTCAGCAGTGGGCAGGGACCTACGAGCAGTACTTC. Protein: CASQQWAGTYEQYF.

The chain couples TRBV4-3 to TRBJ2-3, with 10 bases lining up with TRBD1. V shed 2 bases, J shed 2 bases, and the junction held 7 bases outside the gene matches. The germline CDR1 and CDR2 sequences are LGHNA and YSLEER. CDR3 length equals 17 residues. As DNA, the CDR3 is TGCGCCAGCAGCCAACTTACCGGGACAGGGGTCACAGATACGCAGTATTTT. Amino acids: CASSQLTGTGVTDTQYF.

This chain uses TRBV6-5 with TRBJ1-4; 9 nucleotides match TRBD1. This CDR3 has 15 residues. The germline V gene encodes CDR1 MNHEY and CDR2 SVGAGI. Trimming removed 2 bases from V and 10 bases from J; junction bases left unmatched: 8. The CDR3 sequence: CASSYRDPTGGKLFF. As DNA, the CDR3 is TGTGCCAGCAGTTACCGGGACCCGACAGGGGGAAAACTGTTTTTT.

J is TRBJ1-3 and V is TRBV4-2, with 7 bases identical to TRBD1. The CDR3 runs 17 residues. J gave up 2 bases and V 0 bases, and 7 bases lay outside the gene matches. CDR1 and CDR2 from the germline V gene are LGHNA and YNFKEQ. The CDR3 protein is CASSQDQYRGPGNTIYF. In DNA form, the CDR3 reads TGTGCCAGCAGCCAAGACCAATACAGGGGACCTGGAAACACCATATATTTT.

In this sample, this clonotype turned up a few times. The genes are TRBV9 and TRBJ1-2; 8 bases match TRBD1. The J segment lost 8 bases and the V segment lost 2 bases, leaving 11 bases of the junction unmatched. The CDR3 has 15 amino acids. CDR1 and CDR2 from the germline V gene are SGDLS and YYNGEE. The CDR3 region has the DNA TGTGCCAGCAGCGTTAGTGGACAGGGAGGAGGAGGCTACACCTTC. Its protein product is CASSVSGQGGGGYTF.

The chain combines TRBV14 with TRBJ2-1, with a tentative D call TRBD2 (5 bases). Germline V CDR1 and CDR2: SGHDN, FVKESK. The V end lost 4 bases, the J end lost 15 bases, and 16 bases lay between the germline ends. The CDR3 sequence is 12 residues long. CDR3 DNA sequence: TGTGCCAGCAGCCCTACGGGGTCTCAAACGTTCTTC. As protein: CASSPTGSQTFF. The variable domain in full, completed from reference TRBV14 and TRBJ2-1, reads EAGVTQFPSHSVIEKGQTVTLRCDPISGHDNLYWYRRVMGKEIKFLLHFVKESKQDESGMPNNRFLAERTGGTYSTLKVQPAELEDSGVYFCASSPTGSQTFFGPGTRLTVL.

The genes are TRBV11-2 and TRBJ1-3; no firm D call. Germline V gene data show CDR1 as SGHAT and CDR2 as FQNNGV. The length of the CDR3 is 16 residues. Trimming took 3 bases from V and 0 from J, leaving 12 bases between them. CDR3 nucleotide sequence: TGTGCCAGCAGCTTCATCCCACCGAGCTCTGGAAACACCATATATTTT. This encodes CASSFIPPSSGNTIYF. Together with reference TRBV11-2 and TRBJ1-3, the CDR3 gives the full variable domain: EAGVAQSPRYKIIEKRQSVAFWCNPISGHATLYWYQQILGQGPKLLIQFQNNGVVDDSQLPKDRFSAERLKGVDSTLKIQPAKLEDSAVYLCASSFIPPSSGNTIYFGEGSWLTVV.

The CDR3 is CASSLWQGAIETQYF. DNA for the CDR3: TGTGCCAGCAGCTTGTGGCAGGGGGCGATAGAGACCCAGTACTTC. The chain uses TRBV5-4 and TRBJ2-5, with 8 bases that match TRBD1. V trimming: 1 base; J trimming: 4 bases; junction bases outside the gene matches: 6. Germline CDR1 reads SGHNT; CDR2 reads YYREEE (reference sequence). The CDR3 has 15 residues. The full variable domain, completed using reference TRBV5-4 and TRBJ2-5, is ETGVTQSPTHLIKTRGQQVTLRCSSQSGHNTVSWYQQALGQGPQFIFQYYREEENGRGNFPPRFSGLQFPNYSSELNVNALELDDSALYLCASSLWQGAIETQYFGPGTRLLVL.

The V call is TRBV29-1, the J call TRBJ1-2, with D possibly being TRBD1 (6 bases). Germline V gives CDR1 SQVTM, CDR2 ANQGSEA. The CDR3 totals 10 residues. V lost 1 base to trimming and J lost 13 bases, with 10 bases between them. The CDR3, as DNA: TGCAGCGTTGAAGGGGGGGCTTTCACCTTC. This encodes CSVEGGAFTF.

V usage is TRBV5-1 and J usage is TRBJ2-1; D call uncertain. V lost 0 bases and J 5 bases, leaving 12 bases between the germline ends. Germline V gene lookup returns CDR1 SGHRS and CDR2 YFSETQ. The CDR3 extends over 15 amino acids. CDR3 sequence: CASSLDGFENNEQFF. The CDR3 region has the DNA TGCGCCAGCAGCTTGGATGGGTTCGAAAACAATGAGCAGTTCTTC.

In this sample, this clonotype turned up a few times. This chain links TRBV11-2 with TRBJ2-5; D is perhaps TRBD2 (7 bases). Germline V gene data show CDR1 as SGHAT and CDR2 as FQNNGV. This CDR3 is 17 amino acids long. V dropped 1 base and J dropped 1 base, with 16 bases sitting between them. The CDR3 region has the DNA TGTGCCAGCAGCTTAGGGTCGTCGGCGGGGGCCCAAGAGACCCAGTACTTC. Translation gives CASSLGSSAGAQETQYF.

The chain joins TRBV19 to TRBJ1-6; no reliable D call. CDR1 is LNHDA and CDR2 is SQIVND in the germline V gene (reference sequence). The germline V and J ends were trimmed by 2 bases and 7 bases, with 12 bases remaining between them. CDR3 length equals 15 residues. In DNA form, the CDR3 reads TGTGCCAGTAGTATAATAGAGGGCGAGAATTCACCCCTCCACTTT. Its translation is CASSIIEGENSPLHF.

The sample holds a few counts of this clonotype. The chain is built from TRBV7-8 and TRBJ1-1, with TRBD1 matching over 7 bases. Per germline, CDR1 SGHVS and CDR2 FQNEAQ. J gave up 5 bases and V 1 base, and 4 bases lay outside the gene matches. The CDR3 runs to 14 residues. CDR3 nucleotide sequence: TGTGCCAGCAGCTTAGTCCAGGGGGGGACTGAAGCTTTCTTT. Amino acid sequence: CASSLVQGGTEAFF.

The table lists this clonotype with a few counts. One end of the junction fails to match germline, which may point to a read error. The V call is TRBV9, the J call TRBJ1-2; D possibly corresponds to TRBD1 (6 bases). Per the germline V gene, CDR1 is SGDLS and CDR2 is YYNGEE. The CDR3 has 14 amino acids. CDR3 residues: CASGVGQGNYGYTF. Written as DNA, the CDR3 is TGTGCCAGCGGCGTCGGGCAGGGGAACTATGGCTACACCTTC.

This clonotype occurred many times. The V and J genes are TRBV15 and TRBJ2-1; D possibly corresponds to TRBD1 (5 bases). CDR1 and CDR2 (germline): LNHNV, YYDKDF (reference sequence). The CDR3 length is 13 residues. Trimming took 5 bases from V and 4 from J, leaving 9 bases between them. CDR3 sequence reads: CATSRQIYNEQFF. The CDR3 DNA reads as TGTGCCACCAGCCGACAGATTTACAATGAGCAGTTCTTC.